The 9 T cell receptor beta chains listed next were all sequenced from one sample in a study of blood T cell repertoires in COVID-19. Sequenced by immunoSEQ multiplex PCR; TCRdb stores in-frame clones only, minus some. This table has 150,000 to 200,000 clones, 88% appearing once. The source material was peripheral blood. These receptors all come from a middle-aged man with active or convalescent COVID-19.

The CDR3 DNA sequence: TGTGCCAGCAGCTTGGCCGCAGGGAACACTGAAGCTTTCTTT. Its translation: CASSLAAGNTEAFF. The chain uses TRBV5-4 and TRBJ1-1; no clear D. The CDR3 is made up of 14 amino acids. Germline CDR1 and CDR2: SGHNT and YYREEE (reference sequence). V shed 0 bases and J shed 1 base, with 7 bases lying between them.

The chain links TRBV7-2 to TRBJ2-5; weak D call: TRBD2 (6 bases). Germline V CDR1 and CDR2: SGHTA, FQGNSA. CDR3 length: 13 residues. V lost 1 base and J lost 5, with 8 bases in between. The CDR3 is CASSLGGRETQYF. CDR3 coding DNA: TGTGCCAGCAGCTTAGGGGGGAGGGAGACCCAGTACTTC. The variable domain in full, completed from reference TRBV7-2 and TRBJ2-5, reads GAGVSQSPSNKVTEKGKDVELRCDPISGHTALYWYRQSLGQGLEFLIYFQGNSAPDKSGLPSDRFSAERTGGSVSTLTIQRTQQEDSAVYLCASSLGGRETQYFGPGTRLLVL.

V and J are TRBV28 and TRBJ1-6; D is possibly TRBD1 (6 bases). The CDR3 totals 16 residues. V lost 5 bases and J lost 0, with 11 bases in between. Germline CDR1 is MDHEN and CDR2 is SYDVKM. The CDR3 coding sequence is TGTGCCAGCAGTCAACAGGGAAGCTCCTATAATTCACCCCTCCACTTT. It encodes CASSQQGSSYNSPLHF.

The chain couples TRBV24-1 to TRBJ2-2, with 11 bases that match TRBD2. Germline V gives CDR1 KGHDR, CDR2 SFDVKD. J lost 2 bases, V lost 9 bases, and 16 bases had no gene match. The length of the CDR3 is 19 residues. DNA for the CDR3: TGTGCCACCTCTACGTCGACTAGCGGGACTTTGGGTAACACCGGGGAGCTGTTTTTT. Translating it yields CATSTSTSGTLGNTGELFF.

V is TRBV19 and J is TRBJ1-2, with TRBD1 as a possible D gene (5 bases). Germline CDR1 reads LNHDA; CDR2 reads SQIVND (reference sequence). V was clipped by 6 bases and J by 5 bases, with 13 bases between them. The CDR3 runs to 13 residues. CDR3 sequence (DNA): TGTGCCAGTAGGGATGACAGCCCATATGGCTACACCTTC. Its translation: CASRDDSPYGYTF.

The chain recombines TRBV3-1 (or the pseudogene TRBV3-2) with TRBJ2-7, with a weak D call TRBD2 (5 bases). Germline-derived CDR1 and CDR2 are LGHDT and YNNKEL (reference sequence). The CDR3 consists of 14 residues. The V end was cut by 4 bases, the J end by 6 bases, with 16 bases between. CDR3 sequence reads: CASSRLTWAGEQYF. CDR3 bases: TGTGCCAGCAGCCGGCTGACTTGGGCGGGCGAGCAGTACTTC.

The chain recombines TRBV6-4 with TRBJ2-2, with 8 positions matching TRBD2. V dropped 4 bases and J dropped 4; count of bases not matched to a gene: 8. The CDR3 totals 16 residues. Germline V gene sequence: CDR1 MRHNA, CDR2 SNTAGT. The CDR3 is CASSGPAGDGTGELFF. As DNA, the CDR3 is TGTGCCAGCAGTGGCCCAGCGGGAGACGGCACCGGGGAGCTGTTTTTT.

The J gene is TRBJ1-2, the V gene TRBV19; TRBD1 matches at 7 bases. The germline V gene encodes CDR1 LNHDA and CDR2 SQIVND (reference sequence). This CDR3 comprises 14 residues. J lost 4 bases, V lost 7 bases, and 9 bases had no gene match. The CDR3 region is CASIGQQGFYGYTF. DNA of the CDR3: TGTGCCAGTATTGGTCAACAGGGGTTCTATGGCTACACCTTC.

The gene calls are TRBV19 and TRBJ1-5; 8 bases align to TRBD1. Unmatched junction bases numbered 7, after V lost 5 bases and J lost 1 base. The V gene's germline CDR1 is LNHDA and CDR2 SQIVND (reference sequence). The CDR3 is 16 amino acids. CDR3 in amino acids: CASSDRGGGSNQPQHF. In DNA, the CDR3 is TGTGCCAGTAGTGACAGGGGTGGGGGGAGCAATCAGCCCCAGCATTTT.